These 16 T cell receptor beta chains originate from one sample sequenced in a study of vaccination effects on CD4 cells after COVID-19. In the ViraFEST assay, antigen-specific CD4+ clonotypes were identified by expansion after peptide-pool stimulation. Having been cultured for 10 days, the cells underwent CD4+ T cell isolation. Negative nucleocapsid antibody tests before and after vaccination confirmed no previous SARS-CoV-2 infection. The antigens these receptors bind are not known. Clones were read by immunoSEQ multiplex PCR, and TCRdb kept only the in-frame ones, dropping some. The sample consists of 30,000 to 45,000 clones, under 70% of them appearing once. The sample in question was CD4+ T cells from PBMCs cultured with SARS-CoV-2 spike peptides, obtained before COVID-19 vaccination. The receptors were sampled from a human donor who received a COVID-19 vaccine.

This chain connects TRBV28 to TRBJ1-1; the D gene is possibly TRBD1 (6 bases). The CDR3 is 16 residues long. The V gene lost 0 bases and the J gene lost 0 bases, with 11 bases spanning the gap. Germline V lookup: CDR1 MDHEN, CDR2 SYDVKM. The CDR3 nucleotides are TGTGCCAGCAGTTTATGGACAGGATCCATGAACACTGAAGCTTTCTTT. It is translated as CASSLWTGSMNTEAFF.

This chain connects TRBV11-2 to TRBJ1-1; no clear D. This CDR3 has 14 residues. The germline V and J ends were trimmed by 4 bases and 6 bases, with 15 bases remaining between them. The germline V gene encodes CDR1 SGHAT and CDR2 FQNNGV. The CDR3 DNA reads TGTGCCAGCAGCTACCAAGTCGCGAGTGCTGAAGCTTTCTTT. It specifies CASSYQVASAEAFF.

V is TRBV27 and J is TRBJ1-2; weak D call: TRBD1 (6 bases). Looked up from germline, CDR1 is MNHEY and CDR2 is SMNVEV (reference sequence). Trimming shortened V by 4 bases and J by 0 bases, and 12 bases separated the two germline ends. The CDR3 length is 15 residues. CDR3 sequence reads: CASSSYREPNYGYTF. In DNA form, the CDR3 reads TGTGCCAGCAGTTCCTACAGGGAACCTAACTATGGCTACACCTTC.

V and J are TRBV5-1 and TRBJ2-1; maybe TRBD1 (7 bases). Germline assignment: CDR1 SGHRS and CDR2 YFSETQ. The CDR3 covers 15 residues. Trimming pared 2 bases from V and 7 bases from J, leaving 16 bases between. The CDR3 region is CASSFQGDGGNEQFF. CDR3 in DNA: TGCGCCAGCAGCTTCCAGGGGGATGGGGGGAATGAGCAGTTCTTC.

This chain links TRBV7-2 with TRBJ2-5, with TRBD2 as a possible D gene (5 bases). The CDR3 has 14 residues. V was cut by 7 bases and J by 2 bases, with 14 bases left in between. Germline V gene lookup returns CDR1 SGHTA and CDR2 FQGNSA. The chain's CDR3 is CASTLMTGQETQYF. In DNA form, the CDR3 reads TGTGCCAGCACCTTGATGACGGGACAAGAGACCCAGTACTTC.

Worth noting for this clone: A junction end diverges from the germline sequence, so it may reflect a read error. The V and J genes are TRBV7-7 and TRBJ2-1; 9 bases match TRBD2. Germline assignment: CDR1 SSHAT and CDR2 FNYEAQ (reference sequence). The CDR3 sequence is 16 residues long. The CDR3 region is CASSLALAGGPNEQFF. The DNA of the CDR3 is TGTGCTAGCAGCTTAGCACTCGCGGGGGGGCCCAATGAGCAGTTCTTC.

V usage is TRBV10-3 and J usage is TRBJ1-1; no firm D call. V lost 11 bases and J lost 0, with 13 bases in between. This CDR3 contains 13 residues. Germline-derived CDR1 and CDR2 are ENHRY and SYGVKD. CDR3 nucleotides: TGTGCCCTCAAGGGAGAGATGAACACTGAAGCTTTCTTT. Translated: CALKGEMNTEAFF.

This clone was seen only a few times. The V and J genes are TRBV30 and TRBJ2-2; possibly TRBD2 for D (5 bases). This CDR3 has 14 amino acids. With 8 bases removed from V and 4 bases from J, the gap between germline ends came to 17 bases. Germline V gives CDR1 GTSNPN, CDR2 SVGIG (reference sequence). As DNA, the CDR3 is TGTGCCGCTAAGCGAGGGCCAAGCACCGGGGAGCTGTTTTTT. It yields the protein CAAKRGPSTGELFF.

V and J are TRBV19 and TRBJ1-2; TRBD1 might be the D (5 bases). Germline V gives CDR1 LNHDA, CDR2 SQIVND (reference sequence). The V and J ends lost 7 bases and 5 bases respectively, with 23 bases between them. CDR3 length: 16 residues. Written as DNA, the CDR3 is TGTGCCAGTAACTCAAGAGCGGCGGGACGGCTATATGGCTACACCTTC. Amino acid sequence: CASNSRAAGRLYGYTF.

The genes are TRBV10-3 and TRBJ2-3; 9 nucleotides match TRBD2. The CDR3 runs 17 residues. V lost 0 bases and J lost 2; bases outside the gene matches: 6. The germline V gene encodes CDR1 ENHRY and CDR2 SYGVKD. The CDR3 loop reads CAISESTAGGNTDTQYF. The CDR3 coding sequence is TGTGCCATCAGTGAGTCGACGGCGGGAGGGAACACAGATACGCAGTATTTT.

The chain couples TRBV4-1 to TRBJ2-3; TRBD2 matches at 8 bases. Germline values: CDR1 MGHRA, CDR2 YSYEKL. This CDR3 has 15 residues. V gave up 2 bases and J gave up 1 base; unmatched junction bases: 2. CDR3 residues: CASSQLTSGTDTQYF. The CDR3 region has the DNA TGCGCCAGCAGCCAATTGACTAGCGGCACAGATACGCAGTATTTT.

The V call is TRBV19, the J call TRBJ2-5, with 7 bases aligning to TRBD1. The CDR3 contains 16 residues. Per germline, CDR1 LNHDA and CDR2 SQIVND (reference sequence). V shed 3 bases and J 0 bases; nucleotides not matched to a gene: 7. CDR3: CASSMATGRYQETQYF. For the CDR3, the DNA is TGTGCCAGTAGTATGGCGACAGGGCGGTACCAAGAGACCCAGTACTTC.

The V and J genes are TRBV6-5 and TRBJ1-5; TRBD1 might be the D (5 bases). The CDR3 spans 13 residues. Per the germline V gene, CDR1 is MNHEY and CDR2 is SVGAGI. Trimming cost V 6 bases and J 0 bases, with 6 bases left between them. CDR3 DNA sequence: TGTGCCAGCAGACAGGATAGCAATCAGCCCCAGCATTTT. Amino acid sequence: CASRQDSNQPQHF.

V gene TRBV19 combines with J gene TRBJ2-7; 12 bases match TRBD2. V dropped 7 bases and J dropped 3; count of bases not matched to a gene: 4. This CDR3 is 14 amino acids long. The germline gives CDR1 LNHDA, CDR2 SQIVND (reference sequence). This chain's CDR3 is CASTPTSGSYEQYF. DNA of the CDR3: TGTGCCAGTACTCCGACTAGCGGGAGCTACGAGCAGTACTTC.

The rearrangement uses TRBV2 and TRBJ1-2; D call uncertain. The CDR3 has 11 residues. The V gene lost 7 bases and the J gene lost 6 bases, with 9 bases spanning the gap. CDR1 and CDR2 from the germline V gene are SNHLY and FYNNEI. The CDR3 here is CASTSGDGYTF. In nucleotides, the CDR3 is TGTGCCAGCACGTCGGGCGATGGCTACACCTTC.

This clone appeared once. The J gene is TRBJ2-7, the V gene TRBV18; D assignment may be TRBD1 or TRBD2 (5 bases each). Germline CDR1 is KGHSH and CDR2 is LQKENI. This CDR3 comprises 13 residues. The V and J ends lost 3 bases and 4 bases respectively, with 10 bases between them. The CDR3 here is CASSPGPGYEQYF. The CDR3 coding sequence is TGTGCCAGCTCACCGGGACCAGGGTACGAGCAGTACTTC.